The clone carrying this TCR beta chain showed up many times. Its antigen is still unknown. The CDR3 consists of 14 residues. The J segment lost 7 bases and the V segment lost 3 bases, leaving 8 bases of the junction unmatched. Germline V gene lookup returns CDR1 DFQATT and CDR2 SNEGSKA (reference sequence). From around 440 ng of RNA, a library with molecular barcoded alpha/delta and beta/gamma adaptors was made. TCRdb called the reads again in MiXCR, with one record for every CDR3 protein. Among about 27,000 distinct CDR3 sequences, 14% were seen once, and the ten largest hold 44%. The data stem from a study of read filtering for tumor transcriptome and immune sequencing. Across the study: The cohort had some 17 men and about 15 women aged about 45 to 80, mean about 70 years. By R-ISS, stages I, II and III held about 8, 15 and 7 patients. Whole-study results and caveats: Single-read clonotypes: roughly 80% of IR-seq clonotypes (approximately 4% of reads), roughly 70% of RNA-seq clonotypes (less than 50% of reads).

The sequence was collected from a donor at least 40 years old with multiple myeloma. The chain has TRBV20-1 and TRBJ2-2; 7 bases map to TRBD2. What was sequenced was a population of CD138-negative cells sorted from bone marrow. For the CDR3, the DNA is TGCAGTGCTAGGAATGGCGGGAGAGGCGGGGAGCTGTTTTTT. It codes for CSARNGGRGGELFF.